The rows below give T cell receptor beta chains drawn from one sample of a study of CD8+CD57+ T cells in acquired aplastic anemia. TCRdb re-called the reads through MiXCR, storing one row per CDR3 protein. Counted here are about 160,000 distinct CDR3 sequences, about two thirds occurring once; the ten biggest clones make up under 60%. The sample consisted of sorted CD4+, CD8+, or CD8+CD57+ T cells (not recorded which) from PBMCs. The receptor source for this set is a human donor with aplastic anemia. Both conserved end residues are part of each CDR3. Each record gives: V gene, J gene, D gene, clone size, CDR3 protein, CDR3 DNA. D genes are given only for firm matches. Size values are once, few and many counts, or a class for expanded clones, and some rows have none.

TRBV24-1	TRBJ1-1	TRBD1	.	CATSDPGTGNTEAFF	TGTGCCACCAGTGATCCAGGGACAGGGAACACTGAAGCTTTCTTT
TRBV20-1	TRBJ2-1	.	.	CSAGGANSEQFF	TGCAGTGCGGGGGGGGCTAACTCTGAGCAGTTCTTC
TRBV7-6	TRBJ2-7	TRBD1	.	CASSSPGQGSYEQYF	TGTGCCAGCAGCTCGCCGGGACAGGGTTCCTACGAGCAGTACTTC
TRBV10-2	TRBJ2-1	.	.	CASSESGINEQFF	TGCGCCAGCAGTGAGTCGGGGATCAATGAGCAGTTCTTC
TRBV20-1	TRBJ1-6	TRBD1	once	CSALVQGNNSPLHF	TGCAGTGCCCTGGTACAGGGGAATAATTCACCCCTCCACTTT
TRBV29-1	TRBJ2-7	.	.	CSGTPGPSHEQYF	TGCAGCGGCACGCCTGGGCCTTCCCACGAGCAGTACTTC
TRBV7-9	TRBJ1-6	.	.	CASSAGTKSPLHF	TGTGCCAGCAGCGCCGGGACAAAATCACCCCTCCACTTT
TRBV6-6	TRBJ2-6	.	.	CASTQGWAGANVLTF	TGTGCCAGCACTCAGGGCTGGGCTGGGGCCAACGTCCTGACTTTC
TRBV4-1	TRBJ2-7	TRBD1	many	CASSQDLQGVYEQYF	TGCGCCAGCAGCCAAGATCTCCAGGGGGTGTACGAGCAGTACTTC
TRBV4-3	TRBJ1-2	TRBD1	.	CASSQTGGYGYTF	TGCGCCAGCAGCCAGACAGGGGGCTATGGCTACACCTTC
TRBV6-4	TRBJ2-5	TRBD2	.	CASSDSTGGPETQHF	TGTGCCAGCAGTGACTCGACGGGGGGGCCAGAGACCCAGCACTTC
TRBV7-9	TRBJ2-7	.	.	CASSSPGAGPTYEQYF	TGTGCCAGCAGCTCACCAGGGGCGGGGCCCACCTACGAGCAGTACTTC
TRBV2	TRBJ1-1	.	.	CASTLRIGNTEAFF	TGTGCCAGCACCCTCAGGATAGGGAACACTGAAGCTTTCTTT
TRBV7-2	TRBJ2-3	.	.	CASSLESIATDTQYF	TGTGCCAGCAGCTTAGAATCGATCGCCACAGATACGCAGTATTTT
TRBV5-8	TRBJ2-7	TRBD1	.	CASSVDRERYEQYF	TGTGCCAGCAGCGTGGACAGGGAGCGCTACGAGCAGTACTTC
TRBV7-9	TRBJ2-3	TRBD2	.	CASRPPGLASDTQYF	TGTGCCAGCAGACCCCCGGGACTAGCCTCAGATACGCAGTATTTT